A selection of T cell receptor beta chains follows, all from one sample in a study of T cell changes during pregnancy in multiple sclerosis. TCRdb's copy holds only in-frame clones and misses some; the assay was immunoSEQ multiplex PCR. The profile covers approximately 100,000 clones, with 85% to 95% appearing a single time and 3.5% to 4.5% taken by the ten largest. Specimen: peripheral blood, collected in the first trimester of pregnancy. These receptors were collected from a female donor with multiple sclerosis, enrolled in a pregnancy study. CDR3s include the opening cysteine and the closing phenylalanine or tryptophan. D genes are given only for firm matches. A row's size may be missing; if present it is once, few, many or a size class.

>TRBV19|TRBJ1-2|-|-
CASRDHVLGQNNYGYTF
TGTGCCAGTCGAGACCATGTTTTGGGGCAGAATAACTATGGCTACACCTTC
>TRBV30|TRBJ1-6|TRBD1|-
CAWSEGDSSPLHF
TGTGCCTGGAGTGAAGGGGACAGCTCACCCCTCCACTTT
>TRBV19|TRBJ2-3|-|-
CASRVGPKSTDTQYF
TGTGCCAGTAGAGTGGGGCCCAAATCCACAGATACGCAGTATTTT
>TRBV19|TRBJ1-4|-|few
CASAQGPTTNEKLFF
TGTGCCTCCGCTCAGGGCCCTACAACTAATGAAAAACTGTTTTTT
>TRBV2|TRBJ1-5|-|-
CASSAFSNQPQHF
TGTGCCAGCAGTGCGTTTAGCAATCAGCCCCAGCATTTT
>TRBV5-1|TRBJ1-2|TRBD1|-
CASSPGGGQGNYGYTF
TGCGCCAGCAGCCCTGGGGGGGGACAGGGTAACTATGGCTACACCTTC
>TRBV6-4|TRBJ2-3|-|-
CASSRTSLATDTQYF
TGTGCCAGCAGTAGGACTTCGCTAGCAACAGATACGCAGTATTTT
>TRBV14|TRBJ1-1|-|-
CASSQDPGTEAFF
TGTGCCAGCAGCCAGGATCCAGGGACTGAAGCTTTCTTT
>TRBV5-1|TRBJ2-3|-|-
CASSLARDSATDTQYF
TGCGCCAGCAGCTTGGCCAGGGATTCAGCTACAGATACGCAGTATTTT
>TRBV30|TRBJ1-2|-|-
CAWTAFGGYGYTF
TGTGCCTGGACCGCCTTTGGAGGCTATGGCTACACCTTC
>TRBV5-5|TRBJ1-5|-|-
CASSLDRDNQPQHF
TGTGCCAGCAGCTTGGACAGGGACAATCAGCCCCAGCATTTT
>TRBV14|TRBJ2-5|-|-
CASSHLPPYETQYF
TGTGCCAGCAGCCACCTACCCCCTTATGAGACCCAGTACTTC
>TRBV2|TRBJ2-1|-|-
CAIVLAHNEQFF
TGTGCCATTGTACTAGCCCACAATGAGCAGTTCTTC
>TRBV9|TRBJ2-7|TRBD1|-
CASSPPGTALGEQYF
TGTGCCAGCAGCCCCCCTGGGACAGCATTGGGAGAGCAGTACTTC
>TRBV9|TRBJ2-4|-|-
CASSSSPGEAKNIQYF
TGTGCCAGCAGCTCCTCTCCGGGGGAGGCCAAAAACATTCAGTACTTC
>TRBV10-3|TRBJ1-2|TRBD1|-
CAIRGTGGNGYTF
TGTGCCATCAGGGGGACAGGGGGCAATGGCTACACCTTC
>TRBV19|TRBJ1-1|TRBD1|-
CASRTGGTEAFF
TGTGCCAGTAGAACAGGGGGCACTGAAGCTTTCTTT
>TRBV6-6|TRBJ2-7|-|once
CASSRQGWEQYF
TGTGCCAGCTCAAGGCAGGGATGGGAGCAGTACTTC
>TRBV23-1|TRBJ2-7|TRBD1|-
CASGGMDGQGFPYEQYF
TGCGCCAGCGGGGGGATGGACGGACAGGGGTTCCCCTACGAGCAGTACTTC
>TRBV19|TRBJ1-1|-|-
CATREGTQRTEAFF
TGTGCCACCAGGGAGGGGACGCAGCGCACTGAAGCTTTCTTT
>TRBV6-5|TRBJ2-3|-|-
CASSSLPGESTQYF
TGTGCCAGCAGTTCACTACCGGGAGAGTCGACGCAGTATTTT
>TRBV5-1|TRBJ2-5|TRBD2|-
CARYSGTSGAQETQYF
TGCGCCCGCTATTCCGGGACTAGCGGGGCCCAAGAGACCCAGTACTTC
>TRBV4-1|TRBJ1-1|TRBD1|-
CASSPWTGETEAFF
TGCGCCAGCAGCCCCTGGACAGGGGAGACTGAAGCTTTCTTT
>TRBV5-1|TRBJ2-3|-|once
CASSAGQTSTDTQYF
TGCGCCAGCAGCGCGGGACAGACTAGCACAGATACGCAGTATTTT
>TRBV2|TRBJ1-4|-|-
CASKNSGNEKLFF
TGTGCCAGCAAAAATTCAGGAAATGAAAAACTGTTTTTT
>TRBV7-2|TRBJ2-2|-|-
CASSPSYDGELFF
TGTGCCAGCAGTCCTAGCTATGACGGGGAGCTGTTTTTT
>TRBV5-6|TRBJ1-2|TRBD1|-
CASSLEGGTGSGYTF
TGTGCCAGCAGCTTGGAAGGCGGGACAGGGAGTGGCTACACCTTC
>TRBV5-4|TRBJ1-1|-|-
CASSLAGNTEAFF
TGTGCCAGCAGCTTGGCGGGGAACACTGAAGCTTTCTTT
>TRBV19|TRBJ2-7|TRBD1|-
CASKRTGISYEQYF
TGTGCCAGTAAAAGGACAGGGATTTCCTACGAGCAGTACTTC
>TRBV7-2|TRBJ2-5|TRBD2|-
CASSPALLAGGRETQYF
TGTGCCAGCAGCCCCGCCCTACTAGCGGGGGGCCGAGAGACCCAGTACTTC
>TRBV5-4|TRBJ1-1|-|once
CASSLGPSSEAFF
TGTGCCAGCAGCCTGGGGCCCTCGTCTGAAGCTTTCTTT
>TRBV27|TRBJ1-6|-|-
CASNLGPPNSPLHF
TGTGCCAGCAACCTGGGCCCTCCGAATTCACCCCTCCACTTT
>TRBV19|TRBJ1-5|-|-
CASTPSGAGVTYSNQPQHF
TGTGCCAGCACACCCAGTGGCGCAGGCGTTACCTATAGCAATCAGCCCCAGCATTTT
>TRBV5-6|TRBJ2-7|-|-
CASPLRGSREQYF
TGTGCCAGTCCACTTCGGGGGTCGAGGGAGCAGTACTTC
>TRBV10-3|TRBJ2-5|TRBD1|-
CAISDTGGGETQYF
TGTGCCATCAGCGATACAGGGGGAGGAGAGACCCAGTACTTC
>TRBV18|TRBJ2-7|-|-
CASSRPTDLVYEQYF
TGTGCCAGCTCCCGTCCGACAGATCTAGTATACGAGCAGTACTTC
>TRBV5-8|TRBJ1-1|-|-
CASIREAEAFF
TGTGCCAGCATCAGGGAGGCTGAAGCTTTCTTT